The 21 T cell receptor beta chains reported below all come from one sample, sequenced in a study of blood T cell repertoires in COVID-19. TCRdb keeps only in-frame clones here, not all; method: immunoSEQ multiplex PCR. The table lists hundreds of thousands of clones, approximately 84% of them singletons. Sequenced input: peripheral blood. These receptors all stem from a woman older than 75 with acute or convalescent COVID-19.

V gene TRBV7-3 combines with J gene TRBJ2-2; D gene unclear. The length of the CDR3 is 13 residues. CDR1 is SGHTA and CDR2 is FQGTGA in the germline V gene. V was shortened by 3 bases and J by 5 bases, with 7 bases between the two germline ends. CDR3: CASSFLRTGELFF. The DNA of the CDR3 is TGTGCCAGCAGCTTCCTTAGAACCGGGGAGCTGTTTTTT.

This chain connects TRBV28 to TRBJ1-5; 8 nucleotides line up with TRBD1. This CDR3 comprises 17 residues. The trim removed 1 base at V and 1 base at J, leaving 6 bases unmatched. Looked up from germline, CDR1 is MDHEN and CDR2 is SYDVKM. CDR3 nucleotides: TGTGCCAGCAGTTTATCGGCCAGGGGGCGAAGCAATCAGCCCCAGCATTTT. The encoded protein is CASSLSARGRSNQPQHF. Variable domain in full (rest from reference TRBV28 and TRBJ1-5): DVKVTQSSRYLVKRTGEKVFLECVQDMDHENMFWYRQDPGLGLRLIYFSYDVKMKEKGDIPEGYSVSREKKERFSLILESASTNQTSMYLCASSLSARGRSNQPQHFGDGTRLSIL.

The chain joins TRBV18 to TRBJ1-5; 7 bases fit TRBD1. CDR1 and CDR2 from the germline V gene are KGHSH and LQKENI. This CDR3 is built from 15 residues. V shed 3 bases, J shed 0 bases, and the junction held 2 bases outside the gene matches. The CDR3 is CASSPGTDSNQPQHF. The DNA of the CDR3 is TGTGCCAGCTCACCCGGGACAGATAGCAATCAGCCCCAGCATTTT.

The V call is TRBV7-6, the J call TRBJ1-5; the match to TRBD1 covers 8 bases. CDR3 length: 16 amino acids. CDR1 SGHVS and CDR2 FNYEAQ come from the germline V gene. J gave up 3 bases and V 5 bases, and 9 bases lay outside the gene matches. The DNA of the CDR3 is TGTGCCAGCAGCCCGGGGACAGGAGGAACCAATCAGCCCCAGCATTTT. This sequence encodes CASSPGTGGTNQPQHF.

With regard to this clone: A junction boundary mismatches the germline segment, possibly from a read error. The CDR3 nucleotides read TGTGCCAGCAGATTGGACTGGAGCTACGAGCAGTACTTC. Translation gives CASRLDWSYEQYF. V is TRBV5-8 and J is TRBJ2-7; TRBD2 is a possible D gene (5 bases). The CDR3 spans 13 residues. The germline V gene has CDR1 SGHTS and CDR2 YDEGEE. The full variable domain, with the rest looked up from reference TRBV5-8 and TRBJ2-7, is EAGVTQSPTHLIKTRGQQATLRCSPISGHTSVYWYQQALGLGLQFLLWYDEGEERNRGNFPPRFSGRQFPNYSSELNVNALELEDSALYLCASRLDWSYEQYFGPGTRLTVT.

Turning to this clone: The sample has other DNA sequences that encode this CDR3 too. The chain carries TRBV18 and TRBJ1-4, with D uncertain. V was cut by 6 bases and J by 3 bases, with 8 bases left in between. The CDR3 extends over 13 amino acids. Germline V gene sequence: CDR1 KGHSH, CDR2 LQKENI. CDR3 amino acids: CASSPGANEKLFF. For the CDR3, the DNA is TGTGCCAGCTCGCCCGGGGCTAATGAAAAACTGTTTTTT.

The chain employs TRBV27 and TRBJ1-1; D is ambiguous. The CDR3 runs to 14 residues. Germline V gene data show CDR1 as MNHEY and CDR2 as SMNVEV (reference sequence). The V end was cut by 3 bases, the J end by 2 bases, with 10 bases between. CDR3 sequence: CASSFRNTNTEAFF. In nucleotides, the CDR3 is TGTGCCAGCAGTTTCAGAAATACCAACACTGAAGCTTTCTTT.

The gene calls are TRBV30 and TRBJ2-7, with no clear D. This CDR3 comprises 12 residues. Trimming pared 1 base from V and 3 bases from J, leaving 7 bases between. CDR1 and CDR2 from the germline V gene are GTSNPN and SVGIG (reference sequence). CDR3 sequence reads: CAWSAQDYEQYF. The CDR3 nucleotides are TGTGCCTGGAGTGCACAAGACTACGAGCAGTACTTC.

V gene TRBV3-1 (or the pseudogene TRBV3-2) combines with J gene TRBJ2-1; TRBD2 matches at 8 bases. CDR3 length: 17 amino acids. Trimming took 0 bases from V and 7 from J; bases not matched to a gene: 11. The germline V gene encodes CDR1 LGHDT and CDR2 YNNKEL (reference sequence). The CDR3 nucleotides are TGTGCCAGCAGCCAAGATCGTGGCTCCAGACTAGCGAATGAGCAGTTCTTC. It encodes CASSQDRGSRLANEQFF.

This rearrangement joins TRBV10-1 to TRBJ1-1, with 10 nucleotides matching TRBD1. This CDR3 has 17 residues. CDR1 is WNHNN, CDR2 SYGVQD, per germline (reference sequence). V shed 10 bases, J shed 2 bases, and the junction held 16 bases outside the gene matches. CDR3 DNA: TGCGCCAACCCGGGACAGGGGCCCCAAGCGGCAAACACTGAAGCTTTCTTT. It is translated as CANPGQGPQAANTEAFF.

V gene TRBV9 combines with J gene TRBJ2-5, with D maybe TRBD2 (6 bases). The CDR3 runs 13 residues. V lost 3 bases to trimming and J lost 5 bases, with 11 bases between them. Germline lookup yields CDR1 SGDLS and CDR2 YYNGEE. The CDR3 DNA is TGTGCCAGCAGCGGCGGGGCGGGGGAGACCCAGTACTTC. This translates into CASSGGAGETQYF.

The rearrangement joins TRBV11-2 to TRBJ2-5; D gene unclear. V lost 4 bases, J lost 5 bases, and 11 bases lay in between. Germline V gives CDR1 SGHAT, CDR2 FQNNGV. The CDR3 spans 13 residues. CDR3 in amino acids: CASSSELWETQYF. In DNA, the CDR3 is TGTGCCAGCAGCTCAGAACTATGGGAGACCCAGTACTTC.

A single count supports this clone. V is TRBV5-6 and J is TRBJ1-6; 7 bases fit TRBD1. Germline-derived CDR1 and CDR2 are SGHDT and YYEEEE. Trimming removed 3 bases from V and 10 bases from J; junction bases left unmatched: 7. This CDR3 is built from 14 residues. The CDR3 nucleotides read TGTGCCAGCAGCTATCCGACAGGGCCATCACCCCTCCACTTT. Translated: CASSYPTGPSPLHF.

The J gene is TRBJ2-1, the V gene TRBV7-2; 7 bases line up with TRBD2. Unmatched junction bases numbered 15, after V lost 5 bases and J lost 8 bases. The CDR3 totals 16 residues. Germline lookup yields CDR1 SGHTA and CDR2 FQGNSA. CDR3 nucleotides: TGTGCCAGCAGCCCCCAGGCACTAGCGTATATATATGAGCAGTTCTTC. This codes for CASSPQALAYIYEQFF.

The J gene is TRBJ2-3, the V gene TRBV15; D is perhaps TRBD2 (6 bases). V was clipped by 0 bases and J by 0 bases, with 19 bases between them. Germline-derived CDR1 and CDR2 are LNHNV and YYDKDF (reference sequence). This CDR3 spans 19 amino acids. CDR3 in DNA: TGTGCCACCAGCAGAGATCTGGCGGGGTCGCCCTTCAGCACAGATACGCAGTATTTT. As protein: CATSRDLAGSPFSTDTQYF.

The chain combines TRBV6-5 with TRBJ1-3, with D possibly being TRBD1 (6 bases). The CDR3 consists of 15 residues. Germline CDR1 MNHEY, CDR2 SVGAGI. The V end lost 3 bases, the J end lost 2 bases, and 11 bases lay between the germline ends. In nucleotides, the CDR3 is TGTGCCAGCAGTTATAACAGGGCGACTGGAAACACCATATATTTT. Translated, it gives CASSYNRATGNTIYF.

The V and J genes are TRBV5-1 and TRBJ1-6; D perhaps matches TRBD1 (5 bases). This CDR3 region has 16 residues. Germline CDR1 SGHRS, CDR2 YFSETQ. Trimming stripped 0 bases from V and 2 bases from J, with 9 bases between. CDR3 nucleotides: TGCGCCAGCAGCTTGGGGCAGGGCACCTATAATTCACCCCTCCACTTT. Its protein is CASSLGQGTYNSPLHF.

This clone showed up just a few times. V and J are TRBV10-3 and TRBJ2-5, with 9 positions matching TRBD2. Germline CDR1 and CDR2: ENHRY and SYGVKD. With 6 bases clipped from V and 5 bases from J, the junction kept 10 bases outside the gene matches. CDR3 size: 15 residues. The CDR3 nucleotides are TGTGCCATCAGAACGCTGGCGGGGGGGCTTGAGACCCAGTACTTC. Translating gives CAIRTLAGGLETQYF.

This chain connects TRBV27 to TRBJ2-1, with 7 bases aligning to TRBD1. V lost 5 bases and J lost 6; bases outside the gene matches: 7. This CDR3 contains 14 residues. The germline gives CDR1 MNHEY, CDR2 SMNVEV (reference sequence). CDR3 sequence: CASSPRRDSNEQFF. CDR3 DNA: TGTGCCAGCAGTCCGCGCCGGGACAGCAATGAGCAGTTCTTC.

This chain joins TRBV4-2 and TRBJ1-1; D may be TRBD1 (6 bases). Trimming cost V 2 bases and J 10 bases, with 20 bases left between them. This CDR3 region has 15 residues. Per germline, CDR1 LGHNA and CDR2 YNFKEQ. Here the CDR3 reads CASSQSGGSRNGAFF. DNA for the CDR3: TGTGCCAGCAGCCAATCGGGGGGCTCGCGAAATGGAGCTTTCTTT.

This chain connects TRBV29-1 to TRBJ1-1; 8 positions match TRBD1. The CDR3 is 13 amino acids. The V and J ends lost 3 bases and 5 bases, in that order; junction bases with no gene match: 5. Germline V gene sequence: CDR1 SQVTM, CDR2 ANQGSEA. Here the CDR3 reads CSVDGGTGTEAFF. The CDR3 nucleotides are TGCAGCGTTGATGGGGGGACAGGTACTGAAGCTTTCTTT.